This T cell receptor (beta chain) is from a study of long-term antiretroviral therapy in people with HIV (dated 2022 in TCRdb). Regarding the research as a whole: The earliest samples were collected approximately a decade before the 2015 WHO recommendation for immediate ART, a period when ART was typically delayed until CD4 counts fell. Whether ART initiation and durable HIV suppression were associated with changes in peripheral blood TRB repertoire composition and diversity was tested in a retrospective serial study. From some 28 adults with confirmed HIV infection, the cohort provided approximately 210 cryopreserved PBMC samples, gathered serially across a mean of approximately six years (range 1-12). About 35% of the 30 participants with HIV were female. No cross-contamination during QIAcube processing was shown when test extractions of a monoclonal T-cell line were performed alongside about 30 polyclonal samples.

In the case of this clone: Its binding antigen is unknown. The record has no base qualities; no much larger clone is one base away.

The immunoSEQ hsTCRB v3.0 assay was used at survey level resolution to sequence the TRB variable region. The target sequencing depth for TRB was about 40,000-55,000 T-cell genomes per sample. An Illumina MiSeq with a v3 150-cycle kit was used to sequence the pooled TRB libraries. The source study handled its data this way. Repertoire analysis ran in R within a reproducible Nextflow workflow covering QC, data transformation and analysis. LymphoSeq2, an R package for exploring AIRR-Seq data, was used to implement custom analyses. After excluding several samples that yielded fewer than 5000 total TRB sequences, 150 to 200 HIV repertoires remained for analysis. Of the roughly 180 retained HIV repertoires, almost 60 were collected before and around 130 after ART initiation. Repertoires were downsampled to 5000 TRB nucleotide sequences, and summary statistics were averaged over 100 downsampling iterations. TRB sequences were retained for analysis only if CDR3 regions of at least seven amino acids were present. A Shannon entropy-derived clonality score and the Gini coefficient were used to measure diversity. In the repertoire networks, any two of the top 5000 CDR3 amino acid sequences were linked whenever the two sequences differed by an edit distance of one. For TRB CDR3 amino acid sequences, antigen specificity groups and MHC restriction were predicted with GLIPH2. To flag known associations with CMV, EBV, HIV or tissue antigens, CDR3 amino acid sequences were compared against VDJdb and McPAS-TCR. Pre-ART, post-ART and control groups were compared with Wilcoxon signed-rank tests and Holm-Bonferroni correction. TCRdb limited this immuneACCESS table to in-frame rearrangements with V and J called. A share of clones is missing; checked studies link under half to unresolved V genes, and the rest is unexplained. V, J and clone size are those of that table, while D and trimming were read from the DNA. The sample contains 20,000 to 25,000 clones, around four fifths of them found a single time. Of the sample, 10% to 15% is held by the ten largest clones.

Broad study findings and their caveats: At every time point, the repertoire was dominated by expanded TRB clones first identified before ART initiation, although this dominance fluctuated and, in many PLHIV, declined after ART. Because pre-ART samples had limited cell numbers, profiling was done on unsorted PBMC rather than on sorted CD4+ and CD8+ T cells. Because PBMC availability was limited, only the TCR beta chain was sequenced, with no alpha chain pairing. A significant increase in TRB diversity was found to be associated with ART initiation, although TRB diversity was observed to remain significantly below that of transplant donor controls even after long-term ART. Inferences about post-ART repertoire changes were limited because no data were available on ART adherence, viral resistance or therapy changes. The samples span the years 2004 to 2017, and the ART regimens used may be less effective than current regimens. HIV repertoires had narrower CDR3 length ranges than controls, and the network structure suggested an antigen-experienced repertoire that shifted only slightly toward naive after ART.

Taken from the germline V gene (reference sequence), the CDR1 and CDR2 loops are GTSNPN and SVGIG. From the cysteine through the phenylalanine, the CDR3 covers 14 amino acids. Just the 42-base CDR3 DNA is kept, in frame starting at base 1. At the junction V is shortened by 0 bases and J by 8 bases, with 15 bases in between. Participants were included only if at least one PBMC sample before ART initiation and at least two post-ART samples were available. Every participant with HIV received treatment in the United States of America. Before DNA extraction, cryopreserved samples containing 1-10 million PBMC were thawed and washed. At the time of the earliest PBMC sample, participants with HIV were aged between roughly 20 and 55 years. Per participant, PBMC samples came from 1-4 timepoints prior to ART initiation and 2-8 timepoints following ART initiation, for a median of 7 samples. For every participant, serial HIV viral load, CD4+ T-cell count, ART history and demographic data were obtained. Using a Qiagen kit on a QIAcube, genomic DNA was extracted from unsorted PBMC, with samples processed in batches of 12.

The sequences come from unsorted PBMCs, collected 1.6 years after starting antiretroviral therapy. The origin of this receptor is a man aged 35 to 55 with HIV. The chain links TRBV30 with TRBJ2-3; a weak D assignment points to TRBD2 (5 bases agree). CDR3 protein: CAWSVSGVGSTQYF. In nucleotide form, the sequence is TGTGCCTGGAGTGTATCCGGGGTTGGATCTACGCAGTATTTT.